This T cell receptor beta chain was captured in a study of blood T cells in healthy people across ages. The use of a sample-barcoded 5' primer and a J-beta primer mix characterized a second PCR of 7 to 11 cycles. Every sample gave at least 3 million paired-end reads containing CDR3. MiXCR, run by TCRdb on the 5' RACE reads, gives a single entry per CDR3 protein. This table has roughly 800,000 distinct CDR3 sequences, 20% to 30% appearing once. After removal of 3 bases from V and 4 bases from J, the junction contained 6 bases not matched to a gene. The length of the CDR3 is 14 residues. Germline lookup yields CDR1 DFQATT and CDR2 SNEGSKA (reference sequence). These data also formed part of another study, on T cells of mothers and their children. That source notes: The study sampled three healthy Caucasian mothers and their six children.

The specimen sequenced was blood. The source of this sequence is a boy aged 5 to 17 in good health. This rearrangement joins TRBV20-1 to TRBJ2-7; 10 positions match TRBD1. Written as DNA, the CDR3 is TGCAGTGCTAGTAATGGGGACAGGGGATACGAGCAGTACTTC. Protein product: CSASNGDRGYEQYF.